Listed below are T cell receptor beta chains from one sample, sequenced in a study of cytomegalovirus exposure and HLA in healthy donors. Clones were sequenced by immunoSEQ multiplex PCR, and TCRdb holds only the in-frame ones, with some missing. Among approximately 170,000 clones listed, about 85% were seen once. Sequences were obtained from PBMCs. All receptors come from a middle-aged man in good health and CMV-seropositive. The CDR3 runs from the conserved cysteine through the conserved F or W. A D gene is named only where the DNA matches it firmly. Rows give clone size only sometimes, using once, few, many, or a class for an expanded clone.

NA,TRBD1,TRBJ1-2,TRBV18,TGTGCCAGCTCACGGACAGGGGATGGCTACACCTTC,CASSRTGDGYTF
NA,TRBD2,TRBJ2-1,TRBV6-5,TGTGCCAGCAGTTCCCCCCTAGCGGGGGCTTACAATGAGCAGTTCTTC,CASSSPLAGAYNEQFF
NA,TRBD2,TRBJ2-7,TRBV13,TGTGCCAGCAGCCCCAACCGGGGGGGCTGGGACTCCTACGAGCAGTACTTC,CASSPNRGGWDSYEQYF
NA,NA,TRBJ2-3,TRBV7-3,TGTGCCAGCAGCCAAATGATGGGGCAGACAGATACGCAGTATTTT,CASSQMMGQTDTQYF
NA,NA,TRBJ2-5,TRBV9,TGTGCCAGCAGCGATTCTAGCTTCGACGAGACCCAGTACTTC,CASSDSSFDETQYF
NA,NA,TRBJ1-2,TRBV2,TGTGCCAGCAGTGACCTACTACGACAGCCAATCTATGGCTACACCTTC,CASSDLLRQPIYGYTF
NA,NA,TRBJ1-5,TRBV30,TGTGCCTGGAGTGTACGGGGGCGGGGGGCCCATCAGCCCCAGCATTTT,CAWSVRGRGAHQPQHF
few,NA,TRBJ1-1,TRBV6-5,TGTGCCAGCAGCCTTGGGGGCGGGCCGAACACTGAAGCTTTCTTT,CASSLGGGPNTEAFF
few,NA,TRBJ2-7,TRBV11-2,TGTGCCAGCAGCTTGTGGACAGCCTACGAGCAGTACTTC,CASSLWTAYEQYF
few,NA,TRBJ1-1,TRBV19,TGTGCCAGTAGTACGTCAGGGGTCACTGAAGCTTTCTTT,CASSTSGVTEAFF
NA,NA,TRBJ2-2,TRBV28,TGTGCCAGCAGTCCACTGGGGGGGGCCGCCGGGGAGCTGTTTTTT,CASSPLGGAAGELFF
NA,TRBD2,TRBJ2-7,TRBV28,TGTGCCAGCAGTTTATCGGTAGCGGGAGGGCACGAGCAGTACTTC,CASSLSVAGGHEQYF
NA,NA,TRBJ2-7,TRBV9,TGTGCCAGCAGCGCGACCGGGGGCTCCTACGAGCAGTACTTC,CASSATGGSYEQYF
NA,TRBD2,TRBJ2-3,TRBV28,TGTGCCAGCAGCCCGGGGGGTCCTAGCACAGATACGCAGTATTTT,CASSPGGPSTDTQYF
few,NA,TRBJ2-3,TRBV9,TGTGCCAGCAGCGATACCTCCGGGACTCAAAGGTATTTT,CASSDTSGTQRYF
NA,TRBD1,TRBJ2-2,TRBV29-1,TGCAGCGTCGGATGGACAGGGTCAAACACCGGGGAGCTGTTTTTT,CSVGWTGSNTGELFF
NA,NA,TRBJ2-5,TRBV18,TGTGCCAGCTCATACGGTAAACAGGGACCCCAAGAGACCCAGTACTTC,CASSYGKQGPQETQYF
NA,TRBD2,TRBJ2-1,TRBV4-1,TGCGCCAGCAGCCCGCTAGCGGAATACAATGAGCAGTTCTTC,CASSPLAEYNEQFF
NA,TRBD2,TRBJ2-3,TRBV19,TGTGCCAGTAGTGCTGGGACTAGCGGGACTAGCACAGATACGCAGTATTTT,CASSAGTSGTSTDTQYF
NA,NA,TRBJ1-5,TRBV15,TGTGCCACCAGCAGAGATGGGAGCCCGAATCAGCCCCAGCATTTT,CATSRDGSPNQPQHF
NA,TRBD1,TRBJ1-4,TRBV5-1,TGCGCCAGCCGTGGGACAGTTAATGAAAAACTGTTTTTT,CASRGTVNEKLFF
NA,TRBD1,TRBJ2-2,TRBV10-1,TGCGCCAGCAGTGAGCAAGGGACAGCGAACACCGGGGAGCTGTTTTTT,CASSEQGTANTGELFF
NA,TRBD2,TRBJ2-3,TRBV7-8,TGTGCCAGCAGCTCCCTTGCGGGAGCAGATACGCAGTATTTT,CASSSLAGADTQYF
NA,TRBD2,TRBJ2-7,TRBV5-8,TGTGCCAGCAGCCGGGGACTAGCGGGGTCCTACGAGCAGTACTTC,CASSRGLAGSYEQYF
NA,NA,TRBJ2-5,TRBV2,TGTGCCAGCAGTGTTAAAGGCAGGGTCCAAGAGACCCAGTACTTC,CASSVKGRVQETQYF
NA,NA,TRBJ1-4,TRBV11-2,TGTGCCAGCAGCCGGGGGGGGCTTAATGAAAAACTGTTTTTT,CASSRGGLNEKLFF
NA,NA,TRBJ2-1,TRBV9,TGTGCCAGCAGCGTAGCTGAACGGGAGCGGGATGAGCAGTTCTTC,CASSVAERERDEQFF
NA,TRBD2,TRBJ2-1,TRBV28,TGTGCCAGCTACATAACAGGCCGCGGGGGAACATTTGAGCAGTTCTTC,CASYITGRGGTFEQFF
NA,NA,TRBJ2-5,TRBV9,TGTGCCAGCAGCGTAGGAGGGAGCAACCCGTACTTC,CASSVGGSNPYF
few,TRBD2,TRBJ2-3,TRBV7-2,TGTGCCAGCAGCCCGACCAGACTAGCGGGAACAGATACGCAGTATTTT,CASSPTRLAGTDTQYF
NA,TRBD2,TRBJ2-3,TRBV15,TGTGCCACCAGCAGGTCTAGCGGGGGTTCCGCTTTCACAGATACGCAGTATTTT,CATSRSSGGSAFTDTQYF
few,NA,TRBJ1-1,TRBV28,TGTGCCAGTTCGGGGGGTATGACTCCTGAAGCTTTCTTT,CASSGGMTPEAFF
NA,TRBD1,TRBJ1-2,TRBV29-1,TGCAGCGTTGAAGTGGGACAGGCAGGCTATAGCACCTTC,CSVEVGQAGYSTF
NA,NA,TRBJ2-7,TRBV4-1,TGCGCCAGCAGCCCAGCGGAGCTAGCGCCTGCCTACGAGCAGTACTTC,CASSPAELAPAYEQYF
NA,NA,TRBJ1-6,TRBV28,TGTGCCAGCATCTCGCGGGGGATCGGTAATTCACCCCTCCACTTT,CASISRGIGNSPLHF
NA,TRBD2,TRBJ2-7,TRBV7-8,TGTGCCAGCAGCCCCCGGACGGGGGGGAGCTACGAGCAGTACTTC,CASSPRTGGSYEQYF